The 12 T cell receptor beta chains listed next were all sequenced from one sample in a study of T-cell memory formation after mild COVID-19 (dated by TCRdb to the early 2020s). Library creation used 5' RACE. The instrument given in TCRdb is Illumina NovaSeq 6000. The public reads were reanalyzed by TCRdb: fastp trimming at Q25, MiXCR alignment, in-frame beta chains only. Duplicate CDR3 protein sequences are folded into a single record with the most common DNA and genes. The sample table contains more than 400,000 distinct CDR3 sequences; only one count was recorded for around a sixth of them. More than 9% of the sample goes to the ten largest clones. The sample comprised PBMCs or a T cell subset sorted from them (not recorded which). These receptors originate from an adult woman who had mild COVID-19 (a few samples of this study predate the infection). The sample titles of this study are shuffled in the database, so cell type and time point are left out; the donor was told from shared clones.

This clonotype came up many times. Mismatch with germline at one junction end may stem from a read error. This chain uses TRBV12-3 or TRBV12-4 with TRBJ2-3, with 11 positions matching TRBD2. This CDR3 comprises 14 residues. CDR3 protein: CASSLAGGRGTQYF. CDR3 DNA sequence: TGTGCCAGCAGTCTAGCGGGGGGCAGAGGTACGCAGTATTTT.

The table lists this clonotype with a few counts. The rearrangement uses TRBV12-3 or TRBV12-4 and TRBJ2-3, with 14 bases identical to TRBD2. V gave up 4 bases and J gave up 2 bases; unmatched junction bases: 8. The CDR3 has 18 amino acids. The CDR3 spells CASSWNPGLAGVTDTQYF. The CDR3 DNA sequence: TGTGCCAGCAGTTGGAATCCGGGACTAGCGGGAGTCACAGATACGCAGTATTTT.

V gene TRBV12-3 or TRBV12-4 combines with J gene TRBJ2-1, with TRBD2 identical over 13 bases. V trimming: 7 bases; J trimming: 9 bases; junction bases outside the gene matches: 15. The CDR3 has 17 amino acids. The CDR3 sequence is CASTRTSGSLKITEQFF. The CDR3 coding sequence is TGTGCCAGCACTAGGACTAGCGGGAGCCTAAAAATAACTGAGCAGTTCTTC.

The gene calls are TRBV5-1 and TRBJ2-7, with 12 positions matching TRBD2. Trimming removed 6 bases from V and 2 bases from J; junction bases left unmatched: 9. Germline V CDR1 and CDR2: SGHRS, YFSETQ. There are 16 residues in the CDR3. Written as DNA, the CDR3 is TGCGCCAGCAATCCGGGACTAGCGGGCAATACCTACGAGCAGTACTTC. It specifies CASNPGLAGNTYEQYF.

V and J are TRBV5-6 and TRBJ2-2, with 7 bases lining up with TRBD2. V trimming: 8 bases; J trimming: 4 bases; junction bases outside the gene matches: 11. CDR3 size: 15 residues. Germline V lookup: CDR1 SGHDT, CDR2 YYEEEE. In nucleotides, the CDR3 is TGTGCCAGTTGTCTCGGGGGGAGTTGCACCGGGGAGCTGTTTTTT. This codes for CASCLGGSCTGELFF.

This clonotype was observed a few times. The J gene is TRBJ1-2, the V gene TRBV12-3 or TRBV12-4, with D unresolved. CDR3 length equals 12 residues. Trimming left V 2 bases short and J 7 bases short, with 8 bases between. CDR3 residues: CASSLIRGGYTF. DNA of the CDR3: TGTGCCAGCAGTTTAATCCGGGGTGGCTACACCTTC.

The rearrangement uses TRBV13 and TRBJ2-2; D is uncertain. The CDR3 runs to 15 residues. Germline V lookup: CDR1 PRHDT, CDR2 FYEKMQ (reference sequence). Trimming shortened V by 3 bases and J by 5 bases, and 13 bases separated the two germline ends. In DNA, the CDR3 is TGTGCCAGCAGCTTGGGTCAGGTCAGAACCGGGGAGCTGTTTTTT. Its translation is CASSLGQVRTGELFF.

This clonotype was detected a few times. The chain recombines TRBV6-2 or TRBV6-3 with TRBJ1-1, with 7 positions matching TRBD1. This CDR3 spans 13 amino acids. The J segment lost 4 bases and the V segment lost 2 bases, leaving 1 base of the junction unmatched. Germline CDR1 reads MNHEY; CDR2 reads SVGEGT. CDR3 loop: CASSYNRGTEAFF. The CDR3, as DNA: TGTGCCAGCAGTTACAACAGGGGCACTGAAGCTTTCTTT.

This clonotype has a handful of counts. The rearrangement links TRBV15 to TRBJ1-3; 8 bases are shared with TRBD1. The CDR3 sequence is 16 residues long. V dropped 3 bases and J dropped 0; count of bases not matched to a gene: 4. Germline CDR1 and CDR2: LNHNV and YYDKDF (reference sequence). The CDR3 reads CATSSGTGLSGNTIYF. In DNA form, the CDR3 reads TGTGCCACCAGCAGCGGGACAGGCCTCTCTGGAAACACCATATATTTT.

This chain connects TRBV3-1 to TRBJ1-2, with TRBD1 matching over 9 bases. Germline CDR1 and CDR2: LGHDT and YNNKEL (reference sequence). This CDR3 is built from 17 residues. The trim removed 5 bases at V and 3 bases at J, leaving 13 bases unmatched. The CDR3 spells CASSYTRNRGLYYGYTF. CDR3 DNA sequence: TGTGCCAGCAGCTATACGAGAAACAGGGGGCTGTACTATGGCTACACCTTC. The full variable domain, its missing parts supplied by reference TRBV3-1 and TRBJ1-2, is DTAVSQTPKYLVTQMGNDKSIKCEQNLGHDTMYWYKQDSKKFLKIMFSYNNKELIINETVPNRFSPKSPDKAHLNLHINSLELGDSAVYFCASSYTRNRGLYYGYTFGSGTRLTVV.

The chain joins TRBV7-2 to TRBJ2-7; 7 bases line up with TRBD2. Losses at the gene ends were 2 bases for V and 0 bases for J; bases not matched to a gene: 7. In germline, CDR1 is SGHTA, CDR2 FQGNSA. The CDR3 has 16 amino acids. The CDR3 bases are TGTGCCAGCAGCTTAATGGGAGCGGGGCTCTCCTACGAGCAGTACTTC. Residues: CASSLMGAGLSYEQYF.

The rearrangement links TRBV25-1 to TRBJ1-5; D gene ambiguous. V gave up 2 bases and J gave up 7 bases, with 12 bases separating them. The CDR3 extends over 14 amino acids. The V gene's germline CDR1 is MGHDK and CDR2 SYGVNS. CDR3 protein: CASSEPQVGQPQHF. The CDR3 DNA follows: TGTGCCAGCAGTGAACCCCAGGTTGGCCAGCCCCAGCATTTT.